The entry below gives a single TCR beta chain sequence along with its context. Antigen unknown. Produced via immunoSEQ multiplex PCR; TCRdb's table is partial and in-frame only. The table shows over 100,000 clones, with approximately 90% occurring only once. This CDR3 spans 13 amino acids. V was pared by 3 bases and J by 7 bases, with 10 bases between. The data stem from a study of T cell responses to AZD1222 COVID-19 vaccine. General observations from the study: It should be noted that donors were predominantly white British and more often female, and clonal diversity was possibly underestimated. Baseline testing showed seropositivity in only 5 or 6 AZD1222 recipients. Nearly half of spike-specific TCRs reportedly go after variant regions that carry no mutations. The CD4 TCRs associated with vaccination extended across spike and predominated at 160-218 and 743-854.

This clonotype originated in an adult in good health. The sequenced sample was peripheral blood, obtained on day 0 of AZD1222 vaccination. The chain joins TRBV12-3 or TRBV12-4 to TRBJ1-3; D may be TRBD1 (5 bases). DNA of the CDR3: TGTGCCAGCAGTTTGTCGGAGGGGAACACCATATATTTT. It translates to CASSLSEGNTIYF.